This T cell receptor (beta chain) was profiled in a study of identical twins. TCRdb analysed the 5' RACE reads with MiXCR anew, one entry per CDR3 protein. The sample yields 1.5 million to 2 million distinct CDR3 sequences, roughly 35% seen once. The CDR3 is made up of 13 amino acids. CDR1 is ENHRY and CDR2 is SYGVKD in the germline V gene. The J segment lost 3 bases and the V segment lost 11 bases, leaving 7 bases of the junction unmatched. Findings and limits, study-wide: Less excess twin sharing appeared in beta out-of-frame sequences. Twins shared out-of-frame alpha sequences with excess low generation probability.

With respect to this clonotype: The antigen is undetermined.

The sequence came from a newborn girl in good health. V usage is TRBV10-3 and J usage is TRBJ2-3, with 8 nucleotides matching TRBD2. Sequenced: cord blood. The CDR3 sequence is CASRAGETDTQYF. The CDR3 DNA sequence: TGTGCCTCTCGAGCGGGAGAGACAGATACGCAGTATTTT.